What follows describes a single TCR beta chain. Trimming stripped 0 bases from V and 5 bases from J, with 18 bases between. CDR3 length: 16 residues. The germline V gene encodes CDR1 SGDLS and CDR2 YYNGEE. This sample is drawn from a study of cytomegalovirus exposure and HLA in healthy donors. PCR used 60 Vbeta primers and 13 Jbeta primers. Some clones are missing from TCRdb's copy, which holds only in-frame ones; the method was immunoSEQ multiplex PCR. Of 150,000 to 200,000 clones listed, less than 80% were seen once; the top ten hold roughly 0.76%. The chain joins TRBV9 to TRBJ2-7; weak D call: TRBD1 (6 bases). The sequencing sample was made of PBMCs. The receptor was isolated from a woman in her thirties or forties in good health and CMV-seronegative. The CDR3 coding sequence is TGTGCCAGCAGCGTAGCCGGCCAGGGGAAAATAGACGAGCAGTACTTC. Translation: CASSVAGQGKIDEQYF. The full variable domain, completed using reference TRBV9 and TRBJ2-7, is DSGVTQTPKHLITATGQRVTLRCSPRSGDLSVYWYQQSLDQGLQFLIQYYNGEERAKGNILERFSAQQFPDLHSELNLSSLELGDSALYFCASSVAGQGKIDEQYFGPGTRLTVT.